This entry lists 25 T cell receptor beta chains sequenced from one sample in a study of blood T cell repertoires in COVID-19. Clones were sequenced by immunoSEQ multiplex PCR, and TCRdb holds only the in-frame ones, with some missing. The table shows 200,000 to 250,000 clones, with about 88% occurring only once. The specimen was peripheral blood. Every receptor here comes from a middle-aged man with acute or convalescent COVID-19.

The chain employs TRBV13 and TRBJ1-2; the D gene is possibly TRBD1 (5 bases). V dropped 3 bases and J dropped 8 bases, with 13 bases sitting between them. The CDR3 spans 13 residues. The germline V gene encodes CDR1 PRHDT and CDR2 FYEKMQ (reference sequence). The CDR3 DNA follows: TGTGCCAGCAGCTTGGGACTTACGGGGGGCTACACCTTC. Translated: CASSLGLTGGYTF. Full variable domain (rest looked up from reference TRBV13 and TRBJ1-2): AAGVIQSPRHLIKEKRETATLKCYPIPRHDTVYWYQQGPGQDPQFLISFYEKMQSDKGSIPDRFSAQQFSDYHSELNMSSLELGDSALYFCASSLGLTGGYTFGSGTRLTVV.

The chain recombines TRBV6-2 or TRBV6-3 with TRBJ2-2, with 10 bases lining up with TRBD2. This CDR3 is built from 16 residues. Germline V lookup: CDR1 MNHEY, CDR2 SVGEGT. J was trimmed by 1 base and V by 5 bases; bases with no gene match: 4. The CDR3 coding sequence is TGTGCCAGCAGTCCGCCTAGCGGGGGGAACACCGGGGAGCTGTTTTTT. Its translation: CASSPPSGGNTGELFF.

This clone was counted between two and nine times. The rearrangement links TRBV21-1 to TRBJ2-7; whether TRBD2, the table's D call, matches the DNA was not checked. TRBV21-1 is flagged as a pseudogene. The CDR3 is 14 residues long. CDR3: CASSANGSVHEQYF. CDR3 sequence (DNA): TGTGCCAGCAGCGCAAATGGTAGCGTACACGAGCAGTACTTC.

A single count supports this clone. The chain uses TRBV2 and TRBJ1-6; 9 positions match TRBD1. The CDR3 sequence is 17 residues long. Germline CDR1 SNHLY, CDR2 FYNNEI. The V gene end was trimmed by 6 bases and the J gene end by 7 bases; junction bases not matched to a gene: 13. The CDR3: CASRFLQGAQANSPLHF. The CDR3 nucleotides read TGTGCCAGCAGATTTTTACAGGGGGCACAAGCGAATTCACCCCTCCACTTT.

The chain links TRBV7-3 to TRBJ2-2; 13 nucleotides align to TRBD2. J was trimmed by 7 bases and V by 5 bases; bases with no gene match: 7. Germline loops: CDR1 SGHTA, CDR2 FQGTGA. The length of the CDR3 is 16 residues. The CDR3 bases are TGTGCCAGCAGCATTGCCGGGACTAGCGGGGTCGGGGAGCTGTTTTTT. This sequence encodes CASSIAGTSGVGELFF.

This sequence joins TRBV9 and TRBJ1-5; D is ambiguous. The CDR3 runs 15 residues. Germline V lookup: CDR1 SGDLS, CDR2 YYNGEE. V lost 0 bases and J 1 base, leaving 8 bases between the germline ends. This CDR3 is CASSVDSISNQPQHF. In DNA form, the CDR3 reads TGTGCCAGCAGCGTAGATAGTATAAGCAATCAGCCCCAGCATTTT.

About this clone: The sample has other DNA sequences that encode this CDR3 too. The rearrangement joins TRBV28 to TRBJ1-2; D call uncertain. V was trimmed by 2 bases and J by 4 bases, leaving 5 bases between them. Germline CDR1 is MDHEN and CDR2 is SYDVKM. The CDR3 contains 12 residues. The CDR3 region has the DNA TGTGCCAGCAGTTTAGATAGCTATGGCTACACCTTC. Translated: CASSLDSYGYTF.

V gene TRBV2 combines with J gene TRBJ2-7, with 7 nucleotides matching TRBD1. Germline V gene data show CDR1 as SNHLY and CDR2 as FYNNEI. The junction had 6 bases not matched to a gene; V was cut back by 7 bases and J by 0 bases. The CDR3 totals 14 residues. CDR3 amino acids: CASTGTVFSYEQYF. DNA of the CDR3: TGTGCCAGCACCGGGACAGTTTTCTCCTACGAGCAGTACTTC.

The chain employs TRBV24-1 and TRBJ1-5; TRBD1 might be the D (5 bases). Trimming stripped 3 bases from V and 9 bases from J, with 14 bases between. This CDR3 region has 14 residues. The germline gives CDR1 KGHDR, CDR2 SFDVKD. The CDR3 sequence is CATSDGGDGRPQHF. CDR3 DNA sequence: TGTGCCACCAGTGATGGCGGGGACGGGAGGCCCCAGCATTTT.

The chain employs TRBV9 and TRBJ2-3; D gene uncertain. CDR1 and CDR2 (germline): SGDLS, YYNGEE. Trimming took off 0 bases at V and 0 bases at J, with 11 bases between the two ends. CDR3 length: 16 residues. In nucleotides, the CDR3 is TGTGCCAGCAGCGTAGGTAGGAGCTTTAGCACAGATACGCAGTATTTT. Its protein product is CASSVGRSFSTDTQYF.

A note on this clone: Other DNA sequences in the same sample also yield this CDR3. The genes are TRBV5-1 and TRBJ1-1; possibly TRBD1 for D (6 bases). The CDR3 sequence is 14 residues long. Germline lookup yields CDR1 SGHRS and CDR2 YFSETQ. Trimming pared 4 bases from V and 1 base from J, leaving 11 bases between. This CDR3 is CASSPGQPNTEAFF. The CDR3 region has the DNA TGCGCCAGCAGCCCCGGACAGCCGAACACTGAAGCTTTCTTT.

This clone was picked up one time. The gene calls are TRBV5-1 and TRBJ2-1; possibly TRBD2 for D (6 bases). The V gene lost 4 bases and the J gene lost 1 base, with 12 bases spanning the gap. The germline gives CDR1 SGHRS, CDR2 YFSETQ. CDR3 length: 15 residues. The CDR3 sequence: CASSAGTPSYNEQFF. In nucleotides, the CDR3 is TGCGCCAGCAGCGCGGGGACGCCTTCCTACAATGAGCAGTTCTTC.

In DNA, the CDR3 is TGTGCCAGCAGACCAGAGGATTACTATAATTCACCCCTCCACTTT. Translating gives CASRPEDYYNSPLHF. V gene TRBV27 combines with J gene TRBJ1-6, with D unresolved. The CDR3 consists of 15 residues. CDR1 is MNHEY, CDR2 SMNVEV, per germline (reference sequence). The V gene lost 6 bases and the J gene lost 3 bases, with 12 bases spanning the gap.

This clone turned up a few times. The J gene is TRBJ2-3, the V gene TRBV5-4; D ambiguous. V dropped 3 bases and J dropped 0 bases, with 8 bases sitting between them. The length of the CDR3 is 14 residues. Germline CDR1 and CDR2: SGHNT and YYREEE (reference sequence). The chain's CDR3 is CASSSPMSTDTQYF. The CDR3 DNA reads TGTGCCAGCAGCTCCCCCATGAGCACAGATACGCAGTATTTT.

The chain combines TRBV7-9 with TRBJ2-2; 8 bases map to TRBD2. The CDR3 is made up of 16 amino acids. After removal of 1 base from V and 3 bases from J, the junction contained 4 bases not matched to a gene. Germline V gene lookup returns CDR1 SEHNR and CDR2 FQNEAQ (reference sequence). The CDR3 loop is CASSLGSGTDTGELFF. CDR3 bases: TGTGCCAGCAGCTTAGGTAGCGGGACCGACACCGGGGAGCTGTTTTTT.

This chain connects TRBV5-4 to TRBJ2-3, with D perhaps TRBD2 (5 bases). With 0 bases removed from V and 0 bases from J, the gap between germline ends came to 11 bases. The CDR3 extends over 16 amino acids. The V gene's germline CDR1 is SGHNT and CDR2 YYREEE (reference sequence). The CDR3 region is CASSLGGRTSTDTQYF. The CDR3 DNA reads as TGTGCCAGCAGCTTGGGAGGGAGAACTAGCACAGATACGCAGTATTTT.

This clone was counted a single time. The V call is TRBV6-5, the J call TRBJ1-1, with D possibly TRBD1 on 6 matching bases. V lost 5 bases, J lost 1 base, and 14 bases lay in between. The CDR3 is 15 amino acids. From germline, CDR1 is MNHEY and CDR2 SVGAGI. The CDR3 sequence is CASSRPPGQNTEAFF. CDR3 nucleotide sequence: TGTGCCAGCAGTCGACCCCCGGGACAGAACACTGAAGCTTTCTTT.

The chain uses TRBV6-4 and TRBJ2-7, with 7 bases aligning to TRBD2. Germline V lookup: CDR1 MRHNA, CDR2 SNTAGT. V gave up 0 bases and J gave up 6 bases; unmatched junction bases: 14. This CDR3 has 17 amino acids. The CDR3 here is CASSDSNRGRGVGEQYF. CDR3 bases: TGTGCCAGCAGTGACTCGAATCGGGGCCGGGGGGTCGGCGAGCAGTACTTC.

The chain recombines TRBV4-1 with TRBJ1-2; 12 bases align to TRBD1. The V segment lost 1 base and the J segment 6 bases; nucleotides outside the gene matches: 3. CDR3 size: 15 residues. Germline V CDR1 and CDR2: MGHRA, YSYEKL. CDR3 coding DNA: TGCGCCAGCAGCCAAGGGGACAGGGGGCTGGATGGCTACACCTTC. This translates into CASSQGDRGLDGYTF.

The chain uses TRBV25-1 and TRBJ2-3, with 11 bases that match TRBD2. The CDR3 covers 18 residues. V dropped 6 bases and J dropped 2; count of bases not matched to a gene: 13. Germline CDR1 MGHDK, CDR2 SYGVNS. The chain's CDR3 is CASRLPPGTSGFTDTQYF. In DNA, the CDR3 is TGTGCCAGCAGACTGCCTCCCGGGACTAGCGGTTTCACAGATACGCAGTATTTT.

V and J are TRBV7-2 and TRBJ2-1, with TRBD1 identical over 9 bases. Trimming cost V 3 bases and J 5 bases; bases outside gene matches: 5. The CDR3 is 15 amino acids. Germline V gene sequence: CDR1 SGHTA, CDR2 FQGNSA. In nucleotides, the CDR3 is TGTGCCAGCAGCTTGGACAGGGGCTATCACAATGAGCAGTTCTTC. This encodes CASSLDRGYHNEQFF.

This clone was recorded a few times. This chain connects TRBV28 to TRBJ2-7, with D maybe TRBD2 (5 bases). CDR1 and CDR2 (germline): MDHEN, SYDVKM. The V and J ends lost 6 bases and 0 bases respectively, with 12 bases between them. The CDR3 runs 14 residues. CDR3 sequence reads: CASRPSGSSYEQYF. The DNA for the CDR3 is TGTGCCAGCAGACCGTCGGGGAGCTCCTACGAGCAGTACTTC.

This chain uses TRBV9 with TRBJ1-3, with D hard to call. The CDR3 runs 15 residues. CDR1 and CDR2 from the germline V gene are SGDLS and YYNGEE. V was clipped by 5 bases and J by 4 bases, with 16 bases between them. CDR3 nucleotide sequence: TGTGCCAGCAGGGGCGACGGACGGAGGGGAAACACCATATATTTT. Translated, it gives CASRGDGRRGNTIYF.

This clone was seen once. V usage is TRBV2 and J usage is TRBJ2-1; D perhaps matches TRBD2 (5 bases). Looked up from germline, CDR1 is SNHLY and CDR2 is FYNNEI. Between the trimmed V and J ends, which lost 6 bases and 9 bases, there was a span of 15 bases. CDR3 length: 13 residues. The CDR3: CASSRGKASEQFF. CDR3 coding DNA: TGTGCCAGCAGCCGGGGTAAAGCGAGTGAGCAGTTCTTC.

This clone occurred once. This chain joins TRBV28 and TRBJ2-7; 12 nucleotides align to TRBD1. J gave up 5 bases and V 6 bases, and 8 bases lay outside the gene matches. Per germline, CDR1 MDHEN and CDR2 SYDVKM. The CDR3 contains 15 residues. The CDR3: CASSHPGTGGDEQYF. For the CDR3, the DNA is TGTGCCAGCAGCCATCCCGGGACAGGGGGCGACGAGCAGTACTTC.